Sequencing of this T cell receptor (beta chain) was carried out in a study of T cell responses to AZD1222 COVID-19 vaccine. The CDR3 has 13 amino acids. V lost 7 bases, J lost 1 base, and 8 bases lay in between. Germline V gives CDR1 MDHEN, CDR2 SYDVKM. Sequencing was performed with immunoSEQ multiplex PCR; in TCRdb, only in-frame clones are kept and a portion is missing. The sample records about 140,000 clones, approximately 90% being singletons. V gene TRBV28 combines with J gene TRBJ1-3; D uncertain. The sample was peripheral blood, taken on day 0 of AZD1222 vaccination. The receptor's source is an adult in good health. CDR3 sequence (DNA): TGTGCCAGCACCCCCAGGTCTGGAAACACCATATATTTT. Residues: CASTPRSGNTIYF.